What follows are 10 T cell receptor beta chains derived from one specimen sequenced in a study of T cell repertoires in cytomegalovirus infection. Using its own MiXCR run on the reads, TCRdb lists one record per CDR3 protein. The table shows about 470,000 distinct CDR3 sequences, with roughly 46% occurring only once. Antigens of these TCRs are unknown. Specimen: cultured PBMCs, collected from culture after CMV antigen stimulation. These receptors all come from a human donor in good health (CMV status not recorded). Some clones in this sample may be carry-over from other donors' samples.

This clonotype has only a few counts. The gene calls are TRBV5-4 and TRBJ1-6; D is ambiguous. The length of the CDR3 is 16 residues. V dropped 2 bases and J dropped 6 bases, with 15 bases sitting between them. CDR1 and CDR2 (germline): SGHNT, YYREEE (reference sequence). The CDR3 DNA reads as TGTGCCAGCAGCTTCCCCGAGGACCCAGCTAATTCACCCCTCCACTTT. This gives the protein CASSFPEDPANSPLHF.

V usage is TRBV5-4 and J usage is TRBJ1-6; TRBD1 is a possible D gene (5 bases). The CDR3 is 14 amino acids. From germline, CDR1 is SGHNT and CDR2 YYREEE (reference sequence). The V gene lost 5 bases and the J gene lost 7 bases, with 13 bases spanning the gap. The CDR3 DNA reads TGTGCCAGCAGGGAACCCAGGGAAAATTCACCCCTCCACTTT. Amino acid sequence: CASREPRENSPLHF.

The chain combines TRBV19 with TRBJ2-3; possibly TRBD1 for D (5 bases). The V gene's germline CDR1 is LNHDA and CDR2 SQIVND (reference sequence). The ends were cut back, 7 bases at V and 0 bases at J, with 14 bases in the middle. This CDR3 is built from 15 residues. The CDR3 is CASTPGPGSTDTQYF. The CDR3, as DNA: TGTGCCAGTACCCCTGGGCCAGGGAGCACAGATACGCAGTATTTT.

This clonotype has a handful of counts. V is TRBV7-9 and J is TRBJ2-1; no firm D call. V lost 5 bases and J lost 9, with 14 bases in between. The length of the CDR3 is 13 residues. Germline CDR1 reads SEHNR; CDR2 reads FQNEAQ (reference sequence). The CDR3 loop reads CASSPRQDPEQFF. The CDR3 DNA reads TGTGCCAGCAGCCCACGGCAGGACCCTGAGCAGTTCTTC.

This clonotype appeared a few times. The rearrangement joins TRBV7-2 to TRBJ2-1; D gene unclear. Deletions cut 4 bases from V and 4 bases from J, with 14 bases between. Germline lookup yields CDR1 SGHTA and CDR2 FQGNSA. The CDR3 contains 15 residues. This CDR3 reads CASSSDGYSYNEQFF. In DNA form, the CDR3 reads TGTGCCAGCAGCTCAGACGGCTACAGTTACAATGAGCAGTTCTTC. The full variable domain, its missing parts supplied by reference TRBV7-2 and TRBJ2-1, is GAGVSQSPSNKVTEKGKDVELRCDPISGHTALYWYRQSLGQGLEFLIYFQGNSAPDKSGLPSDRFSAERTGGSVSTLTIQRTQQEDSAVYLCASSSDGYSYNEQFFGPGTRLTVL.

This clonotype was seen a few times. The chain carries TRBV7-8 and TRBJ1-6; unclear D gene. Germline CDR1 SGHVS, CDR2 FQNEAQ. V lost 3 bases to trimming and J lost 9 bases, with 18 bases between them. This CDR3 is 16 amino acids long. The CDR3 DNA sequence: TGTGCCAGCAGCTTGGCACGGGCCGTAGGAATTTCACCCCTCCACTTT. Translated, it gives CASSLARAVGISPLHF.

V is TRBV6-1 and J is TRBJ1-2, with unresolved D. In germline, CDR1 is MNHNS, CDR2 SASEGT. Trimming shortened V by 3 bases and J by 8 bases, and 19 bases separated the two germline ends. This CDR3 region has 15 residues. The DNA of the CDR3 is TGTGCCAGCAGTGAGGTCCCGGACGACTCTGGCGGCTACACCTTC. Encoded protein: CASSEVPDDSGGYTF.

The chain recombines TRBV12-3 or TRBV12-4 with TRBJ2-7; unclear D gene. The V end was cut by 5 bases, the J end by 4 bases, with 9 bases between. The CDR3 covers 12 residues. DNA for the CDR3: TGTGCCAGCAGTCACCGCATGTACGAGCAGTACTTC. Its translation is CASSHRMYEQYF.

The chain combines TRBV6-1 with TRBJ2-3, with D perhaps matching TRBD2 (5 bases). The CDR3 consists of 14 residues. The germline gives CDR1 MNHNS, CDR2 SASEGT. The V and J ends lost 6 bases and 2 bases respectively, with 12 bases between them. CDR3: CASSRGRDTDTQYF. The CDR3 DNA reads as TGTGCCAGCAGCCGAGGGAGAGACACAGATACGCAGTATTTT.

This clonotype was counted between two and nine times. The rearrangement links TRBV10-3 to TRBJ2-7; the match to TRBD1 covers 7 bases. CDR3 length: 18 amino acids. V was pared by 1 base and J by 1 base, with 13 bases of the junction left unmatched. CDR1 is ENHRY, CDR2 SYGVKD, per germline. The CDR3 coding sequence is TGTGCCATCAGTGAGTGGTGGAGCCGGGTGGGACAGTCCTACGAGCAGTACTTC. Protein sequence: CAISEWWSRVGQSYEQYF.